This T cell receptor beta chain was sequenced during a study of blood T cell repertoires in COVID-19. About the study: COVID-19 samples from acute and convalescent phases originated in the United States, Italy and Spain. T cells, B-cell-depleted T cells, or PBMCs supplied cDNA or gDNA.

This CDR3 region has 19 residues. The V gene end was trimmed by 0 bases and the J gene end by 3 bases; junction bases not matched to a gene: 16. The V gene's germline CDR1 is LNHNV and CDR2 YYDKDF (reference sequence). In the original analysis: Using reference gene primer amplification, nucleated cell counts were estimated. TCRdb's table, derived via immunoSEQ multiplex PCR, lists solely in-frame clones and lacks some. V and J calls and clone size are as listed in that table; D and trimming were resolved from the DNA. Seen here are 150,000 or so clones, approximately 95% observed once, and the top ten hold roughly 1.9%. Seattle cases were enrolled at active infection and followed longitudinally.

The sample consisted of peripheral blood. The source is a woman in her sixties with COVID-19, enrolled during active disease. The chain joins TRBV15 to TRBJ2-7, with 8 bases aligning to TRBD2. The CDR3 here is CATSRDRVPGGPEDYEQYF. CDR3 sequence (DNA): TGTGCCACCAGCAGAGATAGGGTACCGGGAGGGCCGGAGGACTACGAGCAGTACTTC.